This TCR beta chain comes out of a study of OX40 agonist ivuxolimab in advanced cancers. CDR1 and CDR2 from the germline V gene are SEHNR and FQNEAQ (reference sequence). V lost 5 bases and J lost 7; bases outside the gene matches: 13. The CDR3 runs 17 residues. Measured with immunoSEQ multiplex PCR; TCRdb has only the in-frame clones, and not every one. Seen here are 20,000 to 25,000 clones, 88% observed once, and the top ten hold about 10%. Comments on this clone: Its cognate antigen is unknown.

Study findings and constraints: Clonal expansion was among the lowest in partial responders at 0.1-3.0 mg/kg, especially CD8+. Part of the nonresponder group also had normalized T-cell clonal expansion that was low.

This chain joins TRBV7-9 and TRBJ1-6, with 8 nucleotides matching TRBD1. The input for sequencing was CD4+ or CD8+ T cells sorted from blood, taken in a trial of the OX40 agonist ivuxolimab. The sequence was obtained from an adult with an advanced solid tumor such as melanoma, head and neck, liver or kidney cancer. The CDR3 spells CASSHGVARTGNSPLHF. CDR3 in DNA: TGTGCCAGCAGCCACGGGGTGGCTCGGACAGGGAATTCACCCCTCCACTTT.